This TCR beta chain was captured in a study of response to subunit inactivated influenza vaccine. Overall study findings and caveats: Seasonal influenza vaccination, on each occasion, was suggested by the authors to recruit few new T cells.

TCRdb redid the calling of the RT-PCR reads with MiXCR, one entry per CDR3 protein. The table includes fewer than 200,000 distinct CDR3 sequences, around a tenth detected once. This clonotype was observed a handful of times. The antigen is not known. Germline lookup yields CDR1 SGHTA and CDR2 FQGNSA. Trimming cost V 1 base and J 1 base, with 11 bases left between them. This CDR3 has 16 residues. V and J are TRBV7-2 and TRBJ1-3, with D possibly matching TRBD1 (5 bases). Here the sequenced sample was non-naive T cells sorted from PBMCs, taken on the day of vaccination. The clonotype was recovered from a man aged 45-65 years who received an inactivated influenza vaccine. Here the CDR3 DNA reads TGTGCCAGCAGCTTAGGGTCCGGGGCATCTGGAAACACCATATATTTT. The encoded protein is CASSLGSGASGNTIYF.